This entry describes one TCR beta chain. What it recognizes is unknown. In the PCR, 60 Vbeta and 13 Jbeta primers were used. Produced via immunoSEQ multiplex PCR; TCRdb's table is partial and in-frame only. The profile covers 100,000 to 150,000 clones, with 77% appearing a single time and about 13% taken by the ten largest. The data originate from a study of cytomegalovirus exposure and HLA in healthy donors. Study-wide findings and caveats: Follow-up analysis seemed to connect common viral pathogens with several of the most significant clusters identified.

The germline gives CDR1 LNHDA, CDR2 SQIVND (reference sequence). Trimming cost V 3 bases and J 5 bases, with 8 bases left between them. The CDR3 covers 13 residues. The chain employs TRBV19 and TRBJ1-5, with D possibly being TRBD1 (6 bases). Sample: PBMCs. The clonotype was recovered from a woman in her 40s in good health and CMV-seropositive. The CDR3 reads CASSMDSYQPQHF. CDR3 DNA: TGTGCCAGTAGTATGGACAGTTATCAGCCCCAGCATTTT.